Following are 28 T cell receptor beta chains from one sample sequenced in a study of shared clonotypes between healthy human individuals. TCRdb keeps only in-frame clones here, not all; method: immunoSEQ multiplex PCR. The repertoire holds fewer than 1.4 million clones, with about 80% as singletons. Sequencing was performed on memory CD4+ T cells from PBMCs. Subset of the sample: CD45RA-negative fraction. Every receptor here comes from a man aged 18 to 29 in good health. Some clones in this sample may be carry-over from other donors' samples.

The chain couples TRBV28 to TRBJ2-1; D may be TRBD1 (6 bases). The CDR3 covers 16 residues. Trimming shortened V by 5 bases and J by 0 bases, and 14 bases separated the two germline ends. Germline CDR1 reads MDHEN; CDR2 reads SYDVKM. CDR3 loop: CASSPQGQSSYNEQFF. In nucleotides, the CDR3 is TGTGCCAGCAGTCCCCAGGGGCAAAGCTCCTACAATGAGCAGTTCTTC.

This sequence joins TRBV7-2 and TRBJ2-4; 9 bases are shared with TRBD1. Germline V lookup: CDR1 SGHTA, CDR2 FQGNSA. Germline trimming cut 5 bases from V and 4 bases from J; bases unmatched to any gene: 12. CDR3 length: 17 amino acids. CDR3 coding DNA: TGTGCCAGCAGCATTCCCCGGGACAGGGTTTTAAAAAACATTCAGTACTTC. Its translation: CASSIPRDRVLKNIQYF.

The V call is TRBV18, the J call TRBJ2-4, with 8 bases identical to TRBD1. V dropped 3 bases and J dropped 1; count of bases not matched to a gene: 11. Germline CDR1 KGHSH, CDR2 LQKENI. This CDR3 has 18 amino acids. CDR3 nucleotide sequence: TGTGCCAGCTCACCGAACTCAGGGGGCTGGGGGGCCAAAAACATTCAGTACTTC. This translates into CASSPNSGGWGAKNIQYF.

The chain carries TRBV10-3 and TRBJ1-2; D possibly corresponds to TRBD1 (5 bases). CDR1 and CDR2 from the germline V gene are ENHRY and SYGVKD. The CDR3 is 12 residues long. Trimming took off 5 bases at V and 8 bases at J, with 12 bases between the two ends. The CDR3, as DNA: TGTGCCATCAGTCGGTCGGGGCCCGGCTACACCTTC. Amino acids: CAISRSGPGYTF.

In the case of this clone: Other nucleotide sequences from this sample produce the same CDR3. The chain carries TRBV7-2 and TRBJ2-5; the match to TRBD2 covers 7 bases. The germline V gene encodes CDR1 SGHTA and CDR2 FQGNSA. CDR3 length: 13 amino acids. V lost 0 bases to trimming and J lost 5 bases; unmatched junction nucleotides: 0. CDR3 DNA sequence: TGTGCCAGCAGCTTAGCGGGAGGGGAGACCCAGTACTTC. It encodes CASSLAGGETQYF. Together with reference TRBV7-2 and TRBJ2-5, the CDR3 gives the full variable domain: GAGVSQSPSNKVTEKGKDVELRCDPISGHTALYWYRQSLGQGLEFLIYFQGNSAPDKSGLPSDRFSAERTGGSVSTLTIQRTQQEDSAVYLCASSLAGGETQYFGPGTRLLVL.

The rearrangement uses TRBV7-9 and TRBJ2-7; the D is unclear. Germline CDR1 SEHNR, CDR2 FQNEAQ (reference sequence). The CDR3 sequence is 14 residues long. The V end lost 2 bases, the J end lost 6 bases, and 14 bases lay between the germline ends. CDR3 in amino acids: CASSLSAGTREQYF. CDR3 sequence (DNA): TGTGCCAGCAGCTTATCTGCAGGAACGCGCGAGCAGTACTTC.

This clone showed up just a few times. The chain uses TRBV7-9 and TRBJ2-5; TRBD2 agrees at 14 bases. The V gene end was trimmed by 4 bases and the J gene end by 4 bases; junction bases not matched to a gene: 2. Per germline, CDR1 SEHNR and CDR2 FQNEAQ (reference sequence). The CDR3 has 15 amino acids. The CDR3 loop reads CASSSGTSGRETQYF. CDR3 coding DNA: TGTGCCAGCAGCTCCGGGACTAGCGGGAGAGAGACCCAGTACTTC.

The CDR3 DNA sequence: TGTGCCAGCAGCCCACCGCTACCGGGACGGGGAGGAGATGGCTACACCTTC. This sequence encodes CASSPPLPGRGGDGYTF. The rearrangement uses TRBV9 and TRBJ1-2, with TRBD1 as a possible D gene (5 bases). Deletions cut 4 bases from V and 6 bases from J, with 25 bases between. The CDR3 loop spans 17 amino acids. The germline V gene encodes CDR1 SGDLS and CDR2 YYNGEE.

This clone has only a few counts. V and J are TRBV4-1 and TRBJ2-7; 7 positions agree with TRBD1. The CDR3 runs 15 residues. V was clipped by 0 bases and J by 4 bases; unmatched bases: 6. CDR1 MGHRA and CDR2 YSYEKL come from the germline V gene. The CDR3 loop reads CASSQDPGRGYEQYF. In nucleotides, the CDR3 is TGCGCCAGCAGCCAAGATCCGGGCAGGGGGTACGAGCAGTACTTC.

The gene calls are TRBV29-1 and TRBJ1-1; perhaps TRBD1 as D (6 bases). The CDR3 runs 13 residues. The germline V and J ends were trimmed by 6 bases and 1 base, with 12 bases remaining between them. Germline CDR1 is SQVTM and CDR2 is ANQGSEA. In DNA form, the CDR3 reads TGCAGCGTCGAGGGACATCAGAACACTGAAGCTTTCTTT. It yields the protein CSVEGHQNTEAFF.

This chain connects TRBV12-5 to TRBJ1-3; D unclear. Trimming shortened V by 7 bases and J by 0 bases, and 7 bases separated the two germline ends. Per germline, CDR1 LGHNT and CDR2 FRNRAP. There are 13 residues in the CDR3. CDR3 loop: CASVRSSGNTIYF. The CDR3 DNA follows: TGTGCTAGTGTCCGGAGCTCTGGAAACACCATATATTTT.

The chain couples TRBV30 to TRBJ1-2; TRBD1 matches 11 bases. Trimming cost V 0 bases and J 7 bases; bases outside gene matches: 7. In germline, CDR1 is GTSNPN, CDR2 SVGIG (reference sequence). This CDR3 has 15 residues. The CDR3 is CAWSVLGQGAGGYTF. The CDR3 DNA reads as TGTGCCTGGAGTGTACTCGGACAGGGGGCGGGTGGCTACACCTTC.

The chain employs TRBV19 and TRBJ1-3, with a possible D match to TRBD1 (6 bases). Germline V lookup: CDR1 LNHDA, CDR2 SQIVND (reference sequence). The germline V and J ends were trimmed by 6 bases and 9 bases, with 24 bases remaining between them. The CDR3 is 16 residues long. The DNA of the CDR3 is TGTGCCAGTAGACCTCTTCAGGGGACCATAGACGGCACCATATATTTT. Protein product: CASRPLQGTIDGTIYF.

This clone was recorded a few times. The J gene is TRBJ1-1, the V gene TRBV7-9; D uncertain. The CDR3 has 13 amino acids. CDR1 SEHNR and CDR2 FQNEAQ come from the germline V gene (reference sequence). V shed 2 bases and J shed 1 base, with 5 bases lying between them. The CDR3 region is CASSLWGNTEAFF. In DNA form, the CDR3 reads TGTGCCAGCAGCTTATGGGGGAACACTGAAGCTTTCTTT.

The chain recombines TRBV18 with TRBJ1-3; 7 bases are a match to TRBD1. Per germline, CDR1 KGHSH and CDR2 LQKENI. The CDR3 sequence is 18 residues long. The V gene end was trimmed by 5 bases and the J gene end by 0 bases; junction bases not matched to a gene: 13. CDR3 nucleotides: TGTGCCAGCTCAGCTAATACAGGGGCCCTAAGCTCTGGAAACACCATATATTTT. It encodes CASSANTGALSSGNTIYF. Looking up the rest from reference TRBV18 and TRBJ1-3 gives the full variable domain: NAGVMQNPRHLVRRRGQEARLRCSPMKGHSHVYWYRQLPEEGLKFMVYLQKENIIDESGMPKERFSAEFPKEGPSILRIQQVVRGDSAAYFCASSANTGALSSGNTIYFGEGSWLTVV.

The rearrangement links TRBV5-1 to TRBJ2-5, with 14 bases that match TRBD2. This CDR3 spans 15 amino acids. Germline loops: CDR1 SGHRS, CDR2 YFSETQ. Trimming took 3 bases from V and 9 from J; bases not matched to a gene: 7. CDR3 residues: CASSSGLAGEVAQYF. In DNA form, the CDR3 reads TGCGCCAGCAGCTCGGGACTAGCGGGAGAGGTAGCCCAGTACTTC.

This clone was seen ten or more times. The genes are TRBV4-1 and TRBJ1-6; weak D call: TRBD1 (6 bases). CDR1 and CDR2 from the germline V gene are MGHRA and YSYEKL. The CDR3 has 16 amino acids. V was trimmed by 1 base and J by 7 bases, leaving 14 bases between them. The CDR3: CASSQGKVGGNSPLHF. The CDR3 DNA reads as TGCGCCAGCAGCCAAGGCAAGGTAGGGGGGAATTCACCCCTCCACTTT.

V usage is TRBV2 and J usage is TRBJ2-5; 13 bases map to TRBD2. The CDR3 is 15 residues long. V dropped 5 bases and J dropped 4; count of bases not matched to a gene: 4. Germline CDR1 is SNHLY and CDR2 is FYNNEI. CDR3 nucleotides: TGTGCCAGCAGTCCAAGACTAGCGGGAGGAGAGACCCAGTACTTC. It codes for CASSPRLAGGETQYF.

Ten or more counts support this clone. The chain uses TRBV11-1 and TRBJ2-2; D might be TRBD2 (6 bases). The germline gives CDR1 SGHAT, CDR2 FQDESV (reference sequence). V lost 5 bases to trimming and J lost 4 bases, with 11 bases between them. The CDR3 runs 14 residues. This chain's CDR3 is CASSTNGGTGELFF. CDR3 nucleotides: TGTGCCAGCAGCACCAACGGGGGCACCGGGGAGCTGTTTTTT.

The chain carries TRBV7-2 and TRBJ1-2; weak D call: TRBD1 (5 bases). V was pared by 1 base and J by 7 bases, with 10 bases between. This CDR3 contains 13 residues. CDR1 is SGHTA, CDR2 FQGNSA, per germline. For the CDR3, the DNA is TGTGCCAGCAGCTTAGTGGAGGACATTGGCTACACCTTC. Translation gives CASSLVEDIGYTF.

The V gene is TRBV28, the J gene TRBJ2-7; the D call may be TRBD1 or TRBD2 (5 bases each). Germline V gives CDR1 MDHEN, CDR2 SYDVKM. Trimming took off 8 bases at V and 5 bases at J, with 10 bases between the two ends. The CDR3 loop spans 11 amino acids. In nucleotides, the CDR3 is TGTGCCAGCCCTCGAGGGGACGAGCAGTACTTC. Translated, it gives CASPRGDEQYF.

V usage is TRBV5-5 and J usage is TRBJ2-3, with 7 bases aligning to TRBD2. With V trimmed by 6 bases and J by 4 bases, 17 bases remained unmatched. The CDR3 contains 17 residues. CDR1 and CDR2 from the germline V gene are SGHKS and YYEKEE (reference sequence). CDR3 amino acids: CASILSGGSRGADTQYF. CDR3 DNA: TGTGCCAGCATCCTTTCGGGGGGATCAAGAGGGGCAGATACGCAGTATTTT.

This clone appeared once. This chain joins TRBV5-4 and TRBJ2-5, with TRBD2 matching over 10 bases. Looked up from germline, CDR1 is SGHNT and CDR2 is YYREEE (reference sequence). The ends lost 0 bases at V and 2 bases at J; junction bases unmatched: 4. The CDR3 has 16 amino acids. CDR3 DNA sequence: TGTGCCAGCAGCTTGGAGCGGGGGGGTTCTCAAGAGACCCAGTACTTC. This encodes CASSLERGGSQETQYF.

This clone was detected a few times. The CDR3 bases are TGTGCCAGCAGCGTAGAGAGCGGGAGCACAGATACGCAGTATTTT. Translated: CASSVESGSTDTQYF. This sequence joins TRBV9 and TRBJ2-3; tentatively, D is TRBD2 (6 bases). In germline, CDR1 is SGDLS, CDR2 YYNGEE. Trimming took off 0 bases at V and 0 bases at J, with 8 bases between the two ends. This CDR3 is 15 amino acids long.

The chain employs TRBV7-9 and TRBJ2-2, with D perhaps matching TRBD2 (6 bases). Germline V lookup: CDR1 SEHNR, CDR2 FQNEAQ (reference sequence). The CDR3 is 17 amino acids. Trimming removed 4 bases at V and 3 bases at J, with 18 bases between. CDR3 residues: CASSSLAARDYTGELFF. The CDR3 coding sequence is TGTGCCAGCAGCTCCCTGGCGGCGAGGGACTACACCGGGGAGCTGTTTTTT. Based on the CDR3 plus reference TRBV7-9 and TRBJ2-2, the full variable domain is DTGVSQNPRHKITKRGQNVTFRCDPISEHNRLYWYRQTLGQGPEFLTYFQNEAQLEKSRLLSDRFSAERPKGSFSTLEIQRTEQGDSAMYLCASSSLAARDYTGELFFGEGSRLTVL.

There are many counts of this clone. The rearrangement links TRBV21-1 to TRBJ2-1; the table names TRBD2, a call not compared with the DNA. TRBV21-1 is deemed a pseudogene. The CDR3 has 21 amino acids. CDR3 DNA sequence: TGTGCCAGCAGCTCTCGTCCCGGGACTAGTTTCTGCCCCCTGGGTCGCAATGAGCAGTTCTTC. The encoded protein is CASSSRPGTSFCPLGRNEQFF.

This chain joins TRBV28 and TRBJ2-1, with D tentatively TRBD2 (5 bases). This CDR3 contains 14 residues. Trimming removed 7 bases at V and 5 bases at J, with 15 bases between. The germline gives CDR1 MDHEN, CDR2 SYDVKM. In DNA, the CDR3 is TGTGCCAGCACGGCGTTCGAGGGTGACAATGAGCAGTTCTTC. Translation: CASTAFEGDNEQFF.

The chain is built from TRBV7-2 and TRBJ2-2; TRBD2 agrees at 7 bases. With 2 bases clipped from V and 4 bases from J, the junction kept 4 bases outside the gene matches. Per germline, CDR1 SGHTA and CDR2 FQGNSA. The CDR3 spans 15 residues. The DNA for the CDR3 is TGTGCCAGCAGCTTACGACTAGCTTCCACCGGGGAGCTGTTTTTT. Protein product: CASSLRLASTGELFF. Looking up the rest from reference TRBV7-2 and TRBJ2-2 gives the full variable domain: GAGVSQSPSNKVTEKGKDVELRCDPISGHTALYWYRQSLGQGLEFLIYFQGNSAPDKSGLPSDRFSAERTGGSVSTLTIQRTQQEDSAVYLCASSLRLASTGELFFGEGSRLTVL.